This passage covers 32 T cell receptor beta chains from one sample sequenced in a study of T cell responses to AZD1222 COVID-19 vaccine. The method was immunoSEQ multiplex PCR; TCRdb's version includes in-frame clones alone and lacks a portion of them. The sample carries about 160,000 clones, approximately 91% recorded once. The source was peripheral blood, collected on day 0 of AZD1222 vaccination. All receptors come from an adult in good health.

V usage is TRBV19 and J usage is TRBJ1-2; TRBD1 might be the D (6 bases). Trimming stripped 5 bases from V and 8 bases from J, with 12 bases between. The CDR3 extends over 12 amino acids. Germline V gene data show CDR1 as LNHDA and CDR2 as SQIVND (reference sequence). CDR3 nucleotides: TGTGCCAGTAGTGTCGACAGGTTCGGCTACACCTTC. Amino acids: CASSVDRFGYTF.

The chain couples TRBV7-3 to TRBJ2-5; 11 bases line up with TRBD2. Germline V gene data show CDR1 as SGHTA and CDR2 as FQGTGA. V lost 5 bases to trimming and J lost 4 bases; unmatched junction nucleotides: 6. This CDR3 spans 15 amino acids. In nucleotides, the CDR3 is TGTGCCAGCAGCCCCCTAGCGGGAGGAGTAGAGACCCAGTACTTC. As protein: CASSPLAGGVETQYF.

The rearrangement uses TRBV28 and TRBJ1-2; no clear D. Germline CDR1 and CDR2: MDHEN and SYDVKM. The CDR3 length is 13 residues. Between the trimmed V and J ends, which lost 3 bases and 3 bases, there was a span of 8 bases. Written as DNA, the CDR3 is TGTGCCAGCAGTTTCACAGTGTACTATGGCTACACCTTC. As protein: CASSFTVYYGYTF.

In DNA form, the CDR3 reads TGTGCCAGCAGACAGGGGGATCTTTTACATTTT. Translating it yields CASRQGDLLHF. This chain uses TRBV6-5 with TRBJ1-5; 8 positions match TRBD1. After removal of 6 bases from V and 16 bases from J, the junction contained 8 bases not matched to a gene. The CDR3 covers 11 residues. Looked up from germline, CDR1 is MNHEY and CDR2 is SVGAGI.

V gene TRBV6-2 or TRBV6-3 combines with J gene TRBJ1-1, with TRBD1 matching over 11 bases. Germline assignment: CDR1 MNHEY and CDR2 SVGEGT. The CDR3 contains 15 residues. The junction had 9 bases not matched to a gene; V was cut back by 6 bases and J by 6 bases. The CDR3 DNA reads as TGTGCCAGCAGCCGGGACAGGGGGGTTAGTGCTGAAGCTTTCTTT. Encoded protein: CASSRDRGVSAEAFF.

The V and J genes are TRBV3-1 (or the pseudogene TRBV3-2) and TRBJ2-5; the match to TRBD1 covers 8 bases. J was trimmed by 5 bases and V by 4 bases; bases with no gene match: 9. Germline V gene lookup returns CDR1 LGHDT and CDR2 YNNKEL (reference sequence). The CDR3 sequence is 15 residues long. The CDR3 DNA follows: TGTGCCAGCAGCCCCGGACAGGGACCCAGGGAGACCCAGTACTTC. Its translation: CASSPGQGPRETQYF.

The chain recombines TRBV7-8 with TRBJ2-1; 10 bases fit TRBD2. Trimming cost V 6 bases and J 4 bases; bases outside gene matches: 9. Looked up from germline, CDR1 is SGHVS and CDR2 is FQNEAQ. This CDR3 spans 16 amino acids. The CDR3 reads CASSPWVAGGYNEQFF. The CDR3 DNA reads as TGTGCCAGCAGTCCCTGGGTAGCGGGGGGTTACAATGAGCAGTTCTTC. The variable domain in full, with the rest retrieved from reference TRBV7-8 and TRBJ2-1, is GAGVSQSPRYKVAKRGQDVALRCDPISGHVSLFWYQQALGQGPEFLTYFQNEAQLDKSGLPSDRFFAERPEGSVSTLKIQRTQQEDSAVYLCASSPWVAGGYNEQFFGPGTRLTVL.

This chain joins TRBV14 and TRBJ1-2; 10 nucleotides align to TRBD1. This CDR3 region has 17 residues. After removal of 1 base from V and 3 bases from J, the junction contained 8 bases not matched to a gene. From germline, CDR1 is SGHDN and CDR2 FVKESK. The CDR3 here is CASSQVSRTGGDYGYTF. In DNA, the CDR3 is TGTGCCAGCAGCCAAGTGTCCAGGACAGGGGGAGACTATGGCTACACCTTC.

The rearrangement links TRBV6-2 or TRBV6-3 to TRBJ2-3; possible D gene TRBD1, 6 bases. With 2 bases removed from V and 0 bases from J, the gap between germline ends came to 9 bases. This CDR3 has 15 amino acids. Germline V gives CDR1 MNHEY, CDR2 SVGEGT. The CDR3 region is CASSYTGISTDTQYF. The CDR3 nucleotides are TGTGCCAGCAGTTACACAGGGATTAGCACAGATACGCAGTATTTT.

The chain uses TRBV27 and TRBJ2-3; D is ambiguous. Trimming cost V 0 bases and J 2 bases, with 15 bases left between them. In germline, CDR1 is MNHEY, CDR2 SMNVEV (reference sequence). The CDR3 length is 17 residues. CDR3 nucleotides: TGTGCCAGCAGTTTATCGTTGGCCGCGATCTACACAGATACGCAGTATTTT. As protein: CASSLSLAAIYTDTQYF.

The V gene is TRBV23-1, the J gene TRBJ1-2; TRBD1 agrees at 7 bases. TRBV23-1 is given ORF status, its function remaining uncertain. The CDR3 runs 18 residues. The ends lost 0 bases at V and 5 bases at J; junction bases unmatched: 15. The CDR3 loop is CASSQSTGQVRKRYGYTF. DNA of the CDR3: TGCGCCAGCAGTCAATCGACCGGACAGGTCCGGAAGAGGTATGGCTACACCTTC.

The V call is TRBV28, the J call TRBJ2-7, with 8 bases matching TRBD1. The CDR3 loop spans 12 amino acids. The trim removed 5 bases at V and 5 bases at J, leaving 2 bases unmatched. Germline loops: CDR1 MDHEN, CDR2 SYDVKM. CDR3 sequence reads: CASSMTGDEQYF. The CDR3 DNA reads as TGTGCCAGCAGTATGACAGGGGACGAGCAGTACTTC.

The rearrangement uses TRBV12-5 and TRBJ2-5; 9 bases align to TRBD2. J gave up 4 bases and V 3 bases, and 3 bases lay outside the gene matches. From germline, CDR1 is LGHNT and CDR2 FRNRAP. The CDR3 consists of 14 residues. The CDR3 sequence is CASGLSGRPETQYF. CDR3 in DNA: TGTGCTAGTGGTTTAAGCGGGAGGCCAGAGACCCAGTACTTC.

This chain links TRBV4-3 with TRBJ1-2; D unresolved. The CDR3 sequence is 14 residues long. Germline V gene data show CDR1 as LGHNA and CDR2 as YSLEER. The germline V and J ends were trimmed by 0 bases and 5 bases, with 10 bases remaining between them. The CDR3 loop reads CASSQEPGSYGYTF. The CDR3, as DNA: TGCGCCAGCAGCCAAGAGCCTGGTTCTTATGGCTACACCTTC.

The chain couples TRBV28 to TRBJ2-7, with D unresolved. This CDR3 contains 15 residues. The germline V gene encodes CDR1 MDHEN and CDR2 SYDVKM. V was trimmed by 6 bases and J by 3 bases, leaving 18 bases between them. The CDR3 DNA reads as TGTGCCAGCAGCCATCCCGACGTACCTAACTACGAGCAGTACTTC. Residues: CASSHPDVPNYEQYF. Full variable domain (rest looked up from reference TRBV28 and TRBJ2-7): DVKVTQSSRYLVKRTGEKVFLECVQDMDHENMFWYRQDPGLGLRLIYFSYDVKMKEKGDIPEGYSVSREKKERFSLILESASTNQTSMYLCASSHPDVPNYEQYFGPGTRLTVT.

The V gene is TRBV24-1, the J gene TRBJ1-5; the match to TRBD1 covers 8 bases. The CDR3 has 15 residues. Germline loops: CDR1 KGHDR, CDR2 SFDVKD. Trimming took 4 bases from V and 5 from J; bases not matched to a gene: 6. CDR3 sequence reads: CATSDSGTGYQPQHF. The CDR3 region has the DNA TGTGCCACCAGTGACTCCGGGACAGGCTATCAGCCCCAGCATTTT.

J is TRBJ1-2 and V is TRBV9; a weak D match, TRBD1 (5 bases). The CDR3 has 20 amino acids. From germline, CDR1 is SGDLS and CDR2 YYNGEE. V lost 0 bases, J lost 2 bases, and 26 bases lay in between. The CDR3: CASSVVGGGDLTQENYGYTF. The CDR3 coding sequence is TGTGCCAGCAGCGTAGTCGGCGGGGGTGATTTGACTCAAGAGAACTATGGCTACACCTTC.

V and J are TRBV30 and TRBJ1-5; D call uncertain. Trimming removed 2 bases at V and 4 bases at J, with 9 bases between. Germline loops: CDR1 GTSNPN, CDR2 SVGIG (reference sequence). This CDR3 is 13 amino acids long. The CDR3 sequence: CAWSSAENQPQHF. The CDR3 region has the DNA TGTGCCTGGAGTTCTGCAGAAAATCAGCCCCAGCATTTT. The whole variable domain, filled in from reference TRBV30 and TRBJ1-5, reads SQTIHQWPATLVQPVGSPLSLECTVEGTSNPNLYWYRQAAGRGLQLLFYSVGIGQISSEVPQNLSASRPQDRQFILSSKKLLLSDSGFYLCAWSSAENQPQHFGDGTRLSIL.

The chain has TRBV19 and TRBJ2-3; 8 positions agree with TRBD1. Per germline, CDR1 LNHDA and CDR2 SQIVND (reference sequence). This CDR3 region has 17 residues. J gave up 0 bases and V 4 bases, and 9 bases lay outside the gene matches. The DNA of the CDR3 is TGTGCCAGTAGTAGGCAGGGGGCCTCCGAAAGCACAGATACGCAGTATTTT. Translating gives CASSRQGASESTDTQYF. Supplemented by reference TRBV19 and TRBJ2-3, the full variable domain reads DGGITQSPKYLFRKEGQNVTLSCEQNLNHDAMYWYRQDPGQGLRLIYYSQIVNDFQKGDIAEGYSVSREKKESFPLTVTSAQKNPTAFYLCASSRQGASESTDTQYFGPGTRLTVL.

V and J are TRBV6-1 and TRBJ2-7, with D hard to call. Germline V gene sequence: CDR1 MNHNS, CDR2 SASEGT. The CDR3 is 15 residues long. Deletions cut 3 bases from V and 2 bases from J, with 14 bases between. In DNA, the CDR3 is TGTGCCAGCAGTGACGGCGTCGGCAACACCTACGAGCAGTACTTC. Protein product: CASSDGVGNTYEQYF.

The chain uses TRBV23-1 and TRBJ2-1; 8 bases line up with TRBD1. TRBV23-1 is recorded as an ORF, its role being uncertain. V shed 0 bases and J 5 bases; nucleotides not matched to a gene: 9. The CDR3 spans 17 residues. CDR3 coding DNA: TGCGCCAGCAGTCAATCCGGGCAGGGGGCTTCCAACAATGAGCAGTTCTTC. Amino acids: CASSQSGQGASNNEQFF.

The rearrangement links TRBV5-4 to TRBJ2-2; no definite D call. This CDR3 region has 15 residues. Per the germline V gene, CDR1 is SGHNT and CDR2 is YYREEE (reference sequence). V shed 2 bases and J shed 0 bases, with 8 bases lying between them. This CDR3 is CASSFSSSNTGELFF. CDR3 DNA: TGTGCCAGCAGCTTTAGCAGTTCGAACACCGGGGAGCTGTTTTTT.

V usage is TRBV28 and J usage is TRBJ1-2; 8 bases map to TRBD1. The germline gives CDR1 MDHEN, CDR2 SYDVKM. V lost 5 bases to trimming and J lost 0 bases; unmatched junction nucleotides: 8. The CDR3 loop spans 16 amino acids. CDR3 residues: CASSRGQGASNYGYTF. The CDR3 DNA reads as TGTGCCAGCAGTCGAGGGCAGGGGGCCTCTAACTATGGCTACACCTTC.

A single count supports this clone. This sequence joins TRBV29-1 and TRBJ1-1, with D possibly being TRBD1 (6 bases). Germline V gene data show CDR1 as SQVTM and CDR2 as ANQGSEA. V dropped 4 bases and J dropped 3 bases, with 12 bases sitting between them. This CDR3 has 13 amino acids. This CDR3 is CSVAQGGDTEAFF. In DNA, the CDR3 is TGCAGCGTTGCCCAAGGGGGGGACACTGAAGCTTTCTTT. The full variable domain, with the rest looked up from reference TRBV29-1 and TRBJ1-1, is SAVISQKPSRDICQRGTSLTIQCQVDSQVTMMFWYRQQPGQSLTLIATANQGSEATYESGFVIDKFPISRPNLTFSTLTVSNMSPEDSSIYLCSVAQGGDTEAFFGQGTRLTVV.

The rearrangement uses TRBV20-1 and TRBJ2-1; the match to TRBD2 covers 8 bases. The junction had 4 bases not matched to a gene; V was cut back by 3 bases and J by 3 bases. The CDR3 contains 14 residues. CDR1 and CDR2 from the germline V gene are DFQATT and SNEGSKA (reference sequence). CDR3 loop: CSASAGTSYNEQFF. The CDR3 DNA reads TGCAGTGCTAGTGCCGGGACTAGCTACAATGAGCAGTTCTTC.

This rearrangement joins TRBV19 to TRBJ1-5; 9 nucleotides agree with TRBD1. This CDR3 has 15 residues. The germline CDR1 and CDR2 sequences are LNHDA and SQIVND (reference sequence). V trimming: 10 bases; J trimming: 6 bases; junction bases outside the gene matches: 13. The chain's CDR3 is CATQGDRAFGQPQHF. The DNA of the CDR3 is TGTGCCACCCAAGGGGACAGGGCTTTCGGTCAGCCCCAGCATTTT.

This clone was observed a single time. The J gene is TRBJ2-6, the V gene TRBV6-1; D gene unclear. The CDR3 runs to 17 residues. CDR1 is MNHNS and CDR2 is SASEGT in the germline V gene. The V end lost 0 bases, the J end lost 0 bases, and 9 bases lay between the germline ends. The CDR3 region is CASSEALHHSGANVLTF. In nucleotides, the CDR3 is TGTGCCAGCAGTGAAGCGCTCCATCACTCTGGGGCCAACGTCCTGACTTTC.

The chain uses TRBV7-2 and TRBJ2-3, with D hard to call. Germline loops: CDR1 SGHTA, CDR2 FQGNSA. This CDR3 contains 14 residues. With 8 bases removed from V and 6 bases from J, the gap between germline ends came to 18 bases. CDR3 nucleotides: TGTGCCAGCTCGGAACTATGGAGTCAGGATACGCAGTATTTT. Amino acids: CASSELWSQDTQYF. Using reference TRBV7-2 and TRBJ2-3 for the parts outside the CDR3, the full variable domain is GAGVSQSPSNKVTEKGKDVELRCDPISGHTALYWYRQSLGQGLEFLIYFQGNSAPDKSGLPSDRFSAERTGGSVSTLTIQRTQQEDSAVYLCASSELWSQDTQYFGPGTRLTVL.

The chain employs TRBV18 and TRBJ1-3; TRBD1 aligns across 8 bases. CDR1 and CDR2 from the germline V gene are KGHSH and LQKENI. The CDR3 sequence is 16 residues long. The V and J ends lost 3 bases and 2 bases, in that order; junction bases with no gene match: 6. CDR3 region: CASSPTRTGPGNTIYF. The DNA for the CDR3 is TGTGCCAGCTCACCTACCAGGACAGGGCCTGGAAACACCATATATTTT.

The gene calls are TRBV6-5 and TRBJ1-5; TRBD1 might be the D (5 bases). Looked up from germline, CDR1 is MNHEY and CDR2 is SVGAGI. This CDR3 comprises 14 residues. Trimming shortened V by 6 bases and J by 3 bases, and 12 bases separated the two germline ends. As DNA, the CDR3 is TGTGCCAGCAGGCCGGGACCGAACAATCAGCCCCAGCATTTT. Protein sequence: CASRPGPNNQPQHF.

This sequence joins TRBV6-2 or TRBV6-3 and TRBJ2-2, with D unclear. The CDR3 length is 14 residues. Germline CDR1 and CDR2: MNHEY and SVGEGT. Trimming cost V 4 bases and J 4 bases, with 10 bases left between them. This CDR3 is CASSFQYGTGELFF. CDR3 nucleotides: TGTGCCAGCAGTTTCCAATATGGCACCGGGGAGCTGTTTTTT.

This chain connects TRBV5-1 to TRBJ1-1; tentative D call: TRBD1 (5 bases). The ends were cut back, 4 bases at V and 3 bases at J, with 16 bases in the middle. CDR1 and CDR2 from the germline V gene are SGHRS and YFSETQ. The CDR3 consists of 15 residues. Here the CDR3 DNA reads TGCGCCAGCAGCCAAAAGGTCGGGGGGGACACTGAAGCTTTCTTT. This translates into CASSQKVGGDTEAFF.